This T cell receptor beta chain is from a study of blood T cell repertoires in COVID-19. The table came from immunoSEQ multiplex PCR; TCRdb's copy has only in-frame clones and leaves some out. This sample has about 100,000 clones, with about four fifths found just once. The CDR3 sequence is 18 residues long. Looked up from germline, CDR1 is LNHDA and CDR2 is SQIVND (reference sequence). V dropped 1 base and J dropped 2; count of bases not matched to a gene: 9. The clonotype originates from a woman older than 75 with active or convalescent COVID-19. The sequenced sample consisted of peripheral blood. The chain carries TRBV19 and TRBJ2-4; 9 bases line up with TRBD2. CDR3 sequence reads: CASSIGGWSGRSKNIQYF. The CDR3 nucleotides are TGTGCCAGTAGTATAGGGGGCTGGAGCGGGAGGTCCAAAAACATTCAGTACTTC.